This T cell receptor beta chain emerged from a study of T cells in Graves' hyperthyroidism and ophthalmopathy. Lactation, pregnancy, other autoimmune disease or uncontrolled infection excluded patients. Clinical symptoms, serum thyroxine and TRAb, thyroid ultrasound and orbital computed tomography together formed the diagnostic basis. This clonotype showed up many times. The germline V gene has CDR1 GTSNPN and CDR2 SVGIG (reference sequence). V shed 3 bases, J shed 3 bases, and the junction held 10 bases outside the gene matches. This CDR3 has 16 amino acids. From RNA transcripts, TCR beta CDR3 regions were amplified. The HTBI primer set drove a first-round RT-PCR of the TCR CDR3. TCRdb processed the multiplex PCR reads anew with MiXCR; each CDR3 protein has one entry. The sample has a few hundred thousand distinct CDR3 sequences; more than 15% are singletons.

The specimen sequenced was blood. This chain joins TRBV30 and TRBJ2-3; 9 bases agree with TRBD1. This clonotype was sampled from a woman aged 60-75 years with Graves' ophthalmopathy. This CDR3 reads CAWRSPDRGRTDTQYF. CDR3 DNA: TGTGCCTGGAGGTCCCCGGACAGGGGAAGAACAGATACGCAGTATTTT. Supplemented by reference TRBV30 and TRBJ2-3, the full variable domain reads SQTIHQWPATLVQPVGSPLSLECTVEGTSNPNLYWYRQAAGRGLQLLFYSVGIGQISSEVPQNLSASRPQDRQFILSSKKLLLSDSGFYLCAWRSPDRGRTDTQYFGPGTRLTVL.